Presented here are 10 T cell receptor beta chains from one specimen sequenced in a study of blood T cell repertoires in COVID-19. Generated by immunoSEQ multiplex PCR, the TCRdb table keeps only in-frame clones and is missing some. The sample has 200,000 to 250,000 clones, approximately 81% seen once; the top ten hold 2.9%. Sequencing input: peripheral blood. The receptors here all came from a man between 50 and 59 years old who had recovered from COVID-19.

The chain combines TRBV29-1 with TRBJ1-1, with TRBD1 identical over 9 bases. The CDR3 is 13 residues long. J was trimmed by 4 bases and V by 3 bases; bases with no gene match: 3. The germline V gene has CDR1 SQVTM and CDR2 ANQGSEA. Here the CDR3 reads CSVEGQGGTEAFF. DNA for the CDR3: TGCAGCGTTGAGGGACAGGGCGGCACTGAAGCTTTCTTT.

V gene TRBV7-9 combines with J gene TRBJ1-2; TRBD1 agrees at 7 bases. CDR1 and CDR2 from the germline V gene are SEHNR and FQNEAQ (reference sequence). Trimming at V came to 5 bases and at J to 0 bases, leaving 0 bases not matched to a gene. The CDR3 sequence is 13 residues long. The CDR3 DNA sequence: TGTGCCAGCAGCGGGACAGCTAACTATGGCTACACCTTC. Protein: CASSGTANYGYTF.

This clone was picked up one time. The chain couples TRBV19 to TRBJ1-1; D might be TRBD1 (6 bases). CDR3 length equals 15 residues. Germline V CDR1 and CDR2: LNHDA, SQIVND (reference sequence). Trimming stripped 2 bases from V and 0 bases from J, with 10 bases between. The CDR3: CASSIRQGMNTEAFF. DNA for the CDR3: TGTGCCAGTAGTATACGGCAGGGGATGAACACTGAAGCTTTCTTT.

The chain links TRBV5-4 to TRBJ2-7; D might be TRBD2 (6 bases). Trimming removed 4 bases from V and 0 bases from J, with 20 bases in between. Germline CDR1 reads SGHNT; CDR2 reads YYREEE (reference sequence). CDR3 length equals 17 residues. The CDR3: CASSRGAGTSSSYEQYF. The CDR3 coding sequence is TGTGCCAGCAGCAGGGGAGCCGGGACTTCAAGCTCCTACGAGCAGTACTTC.

This chain uses TRBV6-5 with TRBJ2-3; a possible D gene is TRBD2 (5 bases). V lost 5 bases to trimming and J lost 8 bases, with 20 bases between them. This CDR3 comprises 15 residues. Germline CDR1 is MNHEY and CDR2 is SVGAGI. The CDR3 protein is CASSREVRGSLTQYF. The CDR3 coding sequence is TGTGCCAGCAGTCGAGAAGTAAGAGGGTCCCTTACGCAGTATTTT.

With respect to this clone: The sample contains more than one DNA sequence encoding this CDR3. CDR3 sequence reads: CATSLQGNQPQHF. The DNA for the CDR3 is TGTGCCACCAGCTTACAGGGAAATCAGCCCCAGCATTTT. The genes are TRBV24-1 and TRBJ1-5; maybe TRBD1 (6 bases). Germline V gene lookup returns CDR1 KGHDR and CDR2 SFDVKD. The V end lost 7 bases, the J end lost 4 bases, and 10 bases lay between the germline ends. CDR3 size: 13 residues.

The genes are TRBV5-1 and TRBJ2-5; 12 bases are a match to TRBD2. After removal of 1 base from V and 4 bases from J, the junction contained 8 bases not matched to a gene. CDR1 and CDR2 (germline): SGHRS, YFSETQ. The length of the CDR3 is 17 residues. The CDR3 spells CASSLTSLAGGGETQYF. The CDR3, as DNA: TGCGCCAGCAGCTTGACGTCTCTAGCGGGAGGGGGAGAGACCCAGTACTTC. Supplemented by reference TRBV5-1 and TRBJ2-5, the full variable domain reads KAGVTQTPRYLIKTRGQQVTLSCSPISGHRSVSWYQQTPGQGLQFLFEYFSETQRNKGNFPGRFSGRQFSNSRSEMNVSTLELGDSALYLCASSLTSLAGGGETQYFGPGTRLLVL.

The chain has TRBV5-6 and TRBJ1-4; perhaps TRBD1 as D (5 bases). The CDR3 has 13 residues. Trimming stripped 0 bases from V and 5 bases from J, with 5 bases between. The germline gives CDR1 SGHDT, CDR2 YYEEEE. The CDR3 DNA reads as TGTGCCAGCAGCTTGGACAGGAATGAAAAACTGTTTTTT. Its protein is CASSLDRNEKLFF.

The DNA for the CDR3 is TGTGCCAGCAGCCCTATTCAAGAGACCCAGTACTTC. This codes for CASSPIQETQYF. This sequence joins TRBV7-2 and TRBJ2-5; D unclear. The V end lost 5 bases, the J end lost 2 bases, and 6 bases lay between the germline ends. CDR3 length equals 12 residues. CDR1 is SGHTA, CDR2 FQGNSA, per germline.

The chain links TRBV14 to TRBJ1-1; D uncertain. Per the germline V gene, CDR1 is SGHDN and CDR2 is FVKESK. The length of the CDR3 is 15 residues. V gave up 6 bases and J gave up 1 base, with 15 bases separating them. The chain's CDR3 is CASSPLNRGNTEAFF. The CDR3 DNA reads TGTGCCAGCAGTCCCCTGAATAGAGGGAACACTGAAGCTTTCTTT.